Listed below are T cell receptor beta chains from one sample, sequenced in a study of response to subunit inactivated influenza vaccine. TCRdb ran MiXCR on the RT-PCR reads and lists one entry per CDR3 protein. The sample comprises 170,000 or so distinct CDR3 sequences, about 10% of which are singletons, and roughly 33% rests with the top ten. This material consisted of CD8+ T cells sorted from PBMCs, taken around 2 years after vaccination. These receptor sequences come from a man in his fifties or sixties who received an inactivated influenza vaccine. Both conserved end residues are part of each CDR3. The D gene is left open where the match is weak. Clone size, where shown, is once, few, many, or a class for clones that have expanded.

d_call: -; clone_size: -; v_call: TRBV6-2/TRBV6-3; j_call: TRBJ2-1; cdr3_aa: CASSWQADEQFF; cdr3_nt: TGTGCCAGCAGTTGGCAGGCGGATGAGCAGTTCTTC
d_call: TRBD2; clone_size: few; v_call: TRBV24-1; j_call: TRBJ2-1; cdr3_aa: CATKAGTSGRGSSYNEQFF; cdr3_nt: TGTGCCACCAAAGCCGGGACTAGCGGGAGGGGGAGCTCCTACAATGAGCAGTTCTTC
d_call: TRBD1; clone_size: many; v_call: TRBV4-3; j_call: TRBJ2-7; cdr3_aa: CASSLDDDRAYEQYF; cdr3_nt: TGCGCCAGCAGCCTGGATGATGACAGGGCCTACGAGCAGTACTTC
d_call: TRBD2; clone_size: few; v_call: TRBV11-3; j_call: TRBJ2-2; cdr3_aa: CASSHGLAGELFF; cdr3_nt: TGTGCCAGCAGCCACGGACTAGCCGGGGAGCTGTTTTTT
d_call: -; clone_size: many; v_call: TRBV11-2; j_call: TRBJ2-3; cdr3_aa: CASSLLRGSADTQYF; cdr3_nt: TGTGCCAGCAGCTTATTGCGAGGGTCCGCAGATACGCAGTATTTT
d_call: TRBD1; clone_size: few; v_call: TRBV27; j_call: TRBJ1-1; cdr3_aa: CASSLQGALDTEAFF; cdr3_nt: TGTGCCAGCAGTCTACAGGGGGCGCTGGACACTGAAGCTTTCTTT
d_call: TRBD2; clone_size: -; v_call: TRBV5-4; j_call: TRBJ2-1; cdr3_aa: CASSGGTSGNSYNEQFF; cdr3_nt: TGTGCCAGCAGCGGGGGGACTAGCGGGAACTCGTACAATGAGCAGTTCTTC
d_call: TRBD1; clone_size: many; v_call: TRBV12-3/TRBV12-4; j_call: TRBJ1-2; cdr3_aa: CASRKTGDPLDGYTF; cdr3_nt: TGTGCCAGCAGGAAAACAGGGGACCCCCTGGATGGCTACACCTTC
d_call: TRBD1; clone_size: few; v_call: TRBV29-1; j_call: TRBJ2-7; cdr3_aa: CSVEVRTGVYEQYF; cdr3_nt: TGCAGCGTTGAAGTTAGGACAGGGGTTTACGAGCAGTACTTC
d_call: -; clone_size: -; v_call: TRBV7-6; j_call: TRBJ2-1; cdr3_aa: CASSRGPNNEQFF; cdr3_nt: TGTGCCAGCAGCCGGGGGCCAAACAATGAGCAGTTCTTC
d_call: -; clone_size: many; v_call: TRBV7-9; j_call: TRBJ2-7; cdr3_aa: CASSLTAYEQYF; cdr3_nt: TGTGCCAGCAGCTTGACGGCCTACGAGCAGTACTTC
d_call: -; clone_size: -; v_call: TRBV7-9; j_call: TRBJ2-7; cdr3_aa: CASSLAKLGTYEQYF; cdr3_nt: TGTGCCAGCAGCTTAGCGAAATTGGGCACCTACGAGCAGTACTTC
d_call: TRBD1; clone_size: few; v_call: TRBV12-3/TRBV12-4; j_call: TRBJ2-1; cdr3_aa: CASTDRGNEQFF; cdr3_nt: TGTGCCAGCACCGACAGGGGGAATGAGCAGTTCTTC
d_call: -; clone_size: many; v_call: TRBV29-1; j_call: TRBJ2-1; cdr3_aa: CSVEDSVYNEQFF; cdr3_nt: TGCAGCGTAGAGGACAGCGTCTACAATGAGCAGTTCTTC
d_call: -; clone_size: -; v_call: TRBV24-1; j_call: TRBJ2-1; cdr3_aa: CATSDLQGGARSEQFF; cdr3_nt: TGTGCCACCAGTGATTTGCAAGGAGGGGCCAGGAGTGAGCAGTTCTTC
d_call: -; clone_size: -; v_call: TRBV11-3; j_call: TRBJ2-1; cdr3_aa: CASSLEDPAYNEQFF; cdr3_nt: TGTGCCAGCAGCTTGGAGGACCCCGCCTACAATGAGCAGTTCTTC
d_call: -; clone_size: -; v_call: TRBV20-1; j_call: TRBJ1-1; cdr3_aa: CSARIRDTEAFF; cdr3_nt: TGCAGTGCTAGGATCCGGGACACTGAAGCTTTCTTT
d_call: TRBD2; clone_size: few; v_call: TRBV9; j_call: TRBJ2-3; cdr3_aa: CASSVASGGATDTQYF; cdr3_nt: TGTGCCAGCAGCGTAGCGAGCGGGGGGGCCACGGATACGCAGTATTTT
d_call: -; clone_size: -; v_call: TRBV5-1; j_call: TRBJ1-2; cdr3_aa: CASYDGEKYGYTF; cdr3_nt: TGCGCCAGCTATGATGGGGAGAAGTATGGCTACACCTTC
d_call: -; clone_size: -; v_call: TRBV6-2/TRBV6-3; j_call: TRBJ1-2; cdr3_aa: CASSYLRLYGYTF; cdr3_nt: TGTGCCAGCAGTTACTTGAGGTTGTATGGCTACACCTTC
d_call: -; clone_size: few; v_call: TRBV27; j_call: TRBJ2-1; cdr3_aa: CASSLSSPPGPEQFF; cdr3_nt: TGTGCCAGCAGTTTATCGAGCCCCCCCGGCCCTGAGCAGTTCTTC
d_call: -; clone_size: many; v_call: TRBV3-1; j_call: TRBJ1-1; cdr3_aa: CASSNTTRGYTEAFF; cdr3_nt: TGTGCCAGCAGCAATACGACACGGGGGTACACTGAAGCTTTCTTT
d_call: -; clone_size: few; v_call: TRBV18; j_call: TRBJ2-5; cdr3_aa: CASSPPASDLETQYF; cdr3_nt: TGTGCCAGCTCACCACCGGCTAGCGACCTAGAGACCCAGTACTTC
d_call: -; clone_size: few; v_call: TRBV12-3/TRBV12-4; j_call: TRBJ2-2; cdr3_aa: CASSTGPFTGELFF; cdr3_nt: TGTGCCAGCAGTACGGGACCGTTCACCGGGGAGCTGTTTTTT
d_call: TRBD1; clone_size: -; v_call: TRBV24-1; j_call: TRBJ2-2; cdr3_aa: CATSDFSGTGGRTGELFF; cdr3_nt: TGTGCCACCAGTGATTTCAGCGGGACAGGGGGCCGAACCGGGGAGCTGTTTTTT
d_call: TRBD1; clone_size: -; v_call: TRBV12-3/TRBV12-4; j_call: TRBJ1-2; cdr3_aa: CASSSYRQGRDYGYTF; cdr3_nt: TGTGCCAGCAGTTCCTACCGACAGGGAAGAGACTATGGCTACACCTTC
d_call: TRBD2; clone_size: -; v_call: TRBV9; j_call: TRBJ2-1; cdr3_aa: CASSDTSGGDNEQFF; cdr3_nt: TGTGCCAGCAGCGACACTAGCGGGGGAGACAATGAGCAGTTCTTC
d_call: TRBD2; clone_size: -; v_call: TRBV4-1; j_call: TRBJ2-3; cdr3_aa: CASSGAGGIDTQYF; cdr3_nt: TGCGCCAGCAGCGGGGCGGGGGGAATAGATACGCAGTATTTT
d_call: TRBD1; clone_size: few; v_call: TRBV20-1; j_call: TRBJ2-7; cdr3_aa: CSGDRGYEQYF; cdr3_nt: TGCAGTGGGGACAGGGGTTACGAGCAGTACTTC
d_call: -; clone_size: few; v_call: TRBV29-1; j_call: TRBJ2-2; cdr3_aa: CSVFAAATGELFF; cdr3_nt: TGCAGCGTTTTTGCGGCCGCCACCGGGGAGCTGTTTTTT
d_call: -; clone_size: -; v_call: TRBV7-2; j_call: TRBJ2-7; cdr3_aa: CASSTGRDEQYF; cdr3_nt: TGTGCCAGCAGCACAGGGCGAGACGAGCAGTACTTC
d_call: -; clone_size: once; v_call: TRBV10-3; j_call: TRBJ2-2; cdr3_aa: CAISEAGRGHTGELFF; cdr3_nt: TGTGCCATCAGTGAGGCGGGAAGGGGGCACACCGGGGAGCTGTTTTTT
d_call: TRBD2; clone_size: few; v_call: TRBV7-8; j_call: TRBJ2-1; cdr3_aa: CASSLFAGGAPYNEQFF; cdr3_nt: TGTGCCAGCAGCTTATTCGCCGGGGGGGCCCCCTACAATGAGCAGTTCTTC
d_call: -; clone_size: -; v_call: TRBV27; j_call: TRBJ1-2; cdr3_aa: CASSSVQGGLWGYTF; cdr3_nt: TGTGCCAGCAGTTCGGTACAGGGCGGTCTTTGGGGCTACACCTTC
d_call: TRBD2; clone_size: few; v_call: TRBV5-1; j_call: TRBJ2-1; cdr3_aa: CASSLAELGLAEPNEQFF; cdr3_nt: TGCGCCAGCAGCTTGGCGGAGCTCGGACTAGCGGAACCCAATGAGCAGTTCTTC
d_call: -; clone_size: -; v_call: TRBV9; j_call: TRBJ2-3; cdr3_aa: CASSVGGRPTDTQYF; cdr3_nt: TGTGCCAGCAGCGTAGGAGGCCGACCCACAGATACGCAGTATTTT
d_call: -; clone_size: few; v_call: TRBV12-3/TRBV12-4; j_call: TRBJ2-1; cdr3_aa: CASSLTGRALQFF; cdr3_nt: TGTGCCAGCAGTTTAACGGGCAGGGCACTCCAGTTCTTC
d_call: TRBD2; clone_size: -; v_call: TRBV2; j_call: TRBJ2-2; cdr3_aa: CASKQIREVVRRTGELFF; cdr3_nt: TGTGCCAGCAAACAAATACGGGAGGTCGTCCGGAGAACCGGGGAGCTGTTTTTT
d_call: -; clone_size: -; v_call: TRBV27; j_call: TRBJ2-7; cdr3_aa: CASSLARGAHEQYF; cdr3_nt: TGTGCCAGCAGCTTGGCCAGGGGAGCCCACGAGCAGTACTTC
d_call: -; clone_size: many; v_call: TRBV13; j_call: TRBJ2-1; cdr3_aa: CASSSRLTKGNEQFF; cdr3_nt: TGTGCCAGCAGCTCGAGACTAACAAAAGGCAATGAGCAGTTCTTC
d_call: -; clone_size: -; v_call: TRBV6-5; j_call: TRBJ1-1; cdr3_aa: CASSYSTTGTEAFF; cdr3_nt: TGTGCCAGCAGTTATTCTACCACAGGGACTGAAGCTTTCTTT
d_call: TRBD1; clone_size: few; v_call: TRBV29-1; j_call: TRBJ2-1; cdr3_aa: CSVEQGAFNEQFF; cdr3_nt: TGCAGCGTTGAACAGGGGGCGTTTAATGAGCAGTTCTTC
d_call: -; clone_size: -; v_call: TRBV28; j_call: TRBJ2-7; cdr3_aa: CASSTTGFNEQYF; cdr3_nt: TGTGCCAGCAGTACAACAGGGTTTAACGAGCAGTACTTC
d_call: -; clone_size: few; v_call: TRBV28; j_call: TRBJ2-7; cdr3_aa: CASSIAPGHVSSYEQYF; cdr3_nt: TGTGCCAGCAGTATCGCCCCGGGACACGTCAGCTCCTACGAGCAGTACTTC
d_call: -; clone_size: few; v_call: TRBV12-3/TRBV12-4; j_call: TRBJ1-1; cdr3_aa: CASLEGNTEAFF; cdr3_nt: TGTGCCAGCCTTGAGGGGAACACTGAAGCTTTCTTT